The 8 T cell receptor beta chains in this list originate from one sample, sequenced in a study of identifying expanded T cells in peripheral blood (dated by TCRdb to between 2018 and 2021). Receptor libraries were prepared by the immunoSEQ multiplex PCR assay. In its TCRdb copy, this immuneACCESS table keeps in-frame sequences only and misses some clones. Where compared with another copy, unresolved V genes explain less than half of these, and the others have no known cause. In this sample the table shows roughly 100,000 clones, roughly 89% of which occur a single time. The top ten clonotypes cover about 17% of the sample. The sample comprised blood. The receptors were gathered from a person aged 18 to 75 in good health.

The chain recombines TRBV4-3 with TRBJ2-3; no clear D. The CDR3 length is 13 residues. Between the trimmed V and J ends, which lost 4 bases and 3 bases, there was a span of 8 bases. Germline lookup yields CDR1 LGHNA and CDR2 YSLEER. The CDR3 DNA follows: TGCGCCAGCAGCCTACTGACAACAGATACGCAGTATTTT. Its translation is CASSLLTTDTQYF.

The V and J genes are TRBV6-5 and TRBJ2-3; D may be TRBD1 (8 bases). The V gene lost 8 bases and the J gene lost 6 bases, with 15 bases spanning the gap. Germline V gene lookup returns CDR1 MNHEY and CDR2 SVGAGI. This CDR3 comprises 13 residues. In DNA form, the CDR3 reads TGTGCCAGCGCAACAGGGGGGGCGGATACGCAGTATTTT. Protein: CASATGGADTQYF.

The chain joins TRBV6-5 to TRBJ2-3, with TRBD2 matching over 12 bases. CDR3 length: 14 residues. The junction had 2 bases not matched to a gene; V was cut back by 6 bases and J by 4 bases. Looked up from germline, CDR1 is MNHEY and CDR2 is SVGAGI. CDR3 in amino acids: CASSLAGGADTQYF. Written as DNA, the CDR3 is TGTGCCAGCAGCCTAGCGGGGGGGGCAGATACGCAGTATTTT.

The chain combines TRBV4-3 with TRBJ1-5, with D possibly matching TRBD1 (5 bases). V lost 3 bases and J lost 0, with 12 bases in between. Germline lookup yields CDR1 LGHNA and CDR2 YSLEER. The CDR3 extends over 16 amino acids. The CDR3 region is CASSQGGINSNQPQHF. CDR3 nucleotides: TGCGCCAGCAGCCAGGGGGGGATCAATAGCAATCAGCCCCAGCATTTT.

The chain uses TRBV9 and TRBJ1-2; 9 bases agree with TRBD1. The CDR3 length is 14 residues. V trimming: 3 bases; J trimming: 8 bases; junction bases outside the gene matches: 8. The V gene's germline CDR1 is SGDLS and CDR2 YYNGEE. The CDR3 bases are TGTGCCAGCAGCGCCGGACAGGGGTTCAGAGGCTACACCTTC. It translates to CASSAGQGFRGYTF.

The V call is TRBV28, the J call TRBJ1-5; 7 nucleotides line up with TRBD1. The CDR3 loop spans 13 amino acids. V was clipped by 5 bases and J by 6 bases; unmatched bases: 4. CDR1 and CDR2 (germline): MDHEN, SYDVKM. The CDR3: CASSTGVGQPQHF. The CDR3 DNA follows: TGTGCCAGCAGTACAGGGGTAGGTCAGCCCCAGCATTTT.

The rearrangement links TRBV5-6 to TRBJ2-7; D may be TRBD1 or TRBD2 (5 bases each). Trimming cost V 4 bases and J 2 bases, with 7 bases left between them. Germline V gene lookup returns CDR1 SGHDT and CDR2 YYEEEE. This CDR3 is 12 amino acids long. CDR3 loop: CASSMGPYEQYF. In DNA, the CDR3 is TGTGCCAGCAGCATGGGACCCTACGAGCAGTACTTC.

This chain uses TRBV18 with TRBJ2-7, with TRBD2 matching 9 bases. The CDR3 loop spans 13 amino acids. Germline V gene data show CDR1 as KGHSH and CDR2 as LQKENI. V was pared by 8 bases and J by 0 bases, with 2 bases of the junction left unmatched. CDR3 sequence reads: CASRGGVSYEQYF. CDR3 DNA sequence: TGTGCCAGCCGCGGGGGGGTCTCCTACGAGCAGTACTTC.